The 5 T cell receptor beta chains presented below share a single source sample, sequenced in a study of blood T cell repertoires in COVID-19. Only in-frame clones appear in the TCRdb table, and some are missing; sequencing was by immunoSEQ multiplex PCR. Altogether about 340,000 clones are present, roughly 89% being singletons, with the ten largest covering roughly 3.5%. Input material: peripheral blood. The receptors were sampled from a woman younger than 35 who had recovered from COVID-19.

The chain links TRBV12-3 or TRBV12-4 to TRBJ1-2; D unclear. V dropped 3 bases and J dropped 3 bases, with 5 bases sitting between them. The CDR3 covers 12 residues. The CDR3 spells CASSFRDYGYTF. CDR3 bases: TGTGCCAGCAGTTTTCGGGACTATGGCTACACCTTC.

The chain employs TRBV23-1 and TRBJ1-5; perhaps TRBD1 as D (5 bases). TRBV23-1 is an ORF for which the function is uncertain. Trimming cost V 4 bases and J 8 bases, with 27 bases left between them. The CDR3 has 18 residues. CDR3 bases: TGCGCCAGCAGTCTACCGGCGGGGGAGATTAAGTCCGCGAAGCCCCAGCATTTT. Its translation is CASSLPAGEIKSAKPQHF.

J is TRBJ1-6 and V is TRBV11-2; a possible D gene is TRBD1 (6 bases). The ends were cut back, 5 bases at V and 7 bases at J, with 15 bases in the middle. This CDR3 comprises 15 residues. Germline CDR1 SGHAT, CDR2 FQNNGV. As DNA, the CDR3 is TGTGCCAGCAGCCAAACGGGGGGGCTGAATTCACCCCTCCACTTT. It translates to CASSQTGGLNSPLHF.

J is TRBJ2-7 and V is TRBV2, with a weak D call TRBD2 (5 bases). The CDR3 extends over 13 amino acids. Germline CDR1 SNHLY, CDR2 FYNNEI. V lost 4 bases, J lost 6 bases, and 13 bases lay in between. This chain's CDR3 is CASSVTAGGEQYV. Here the CDR3 DNA reads TGTGCCAGCAGTGTGACGGCTGGAGGCGAGCAGTACGTC.

This clone was detected only once. This rearrangement joins TRBV4-3 to TRBJ1-5; TRBD1 might be the D (5 bases). CDR1 is LGHNA, CDR2 YSLEER, per germline. The ends were cut back, 0 bases at V and 2 bases at J, with 11 bases in the middle. The CDR3 runs to 16 residues. The CDR3 coding sequence is TGCGCCAGCAGCCAAGATGGGGGGGAGGGCAATCAGCCCCAGCATTTT. Amino acids: CASSQDGGEGNQPQHF.